This T cell receptor beta chain came from a study of cytomegalovirus exposure and HLA in healthy donors. CDR1 is LGHNT and CDR2 is FRNRAP in the germline V gene. The CDR3 runs 15 residues. V lost 1 base, J lost 5 bases, and 14 bases lay in between. Researchers ran the PCR with 60 Vbeta and 13 Jbeta primers. The table came from immunoSEQ multiplex PCR; TCRdb's copy has only in-frame clones and leaves some out. The table has over 150,000 clones, 73% seen once. Study-level points and caveats: The number of N-insertions in an Asian-associated ancestry cluster was reportedly below the approximately 690-donor mean in a later analysis. Association of a missense DCLRE1C variant with TCR beta V- and J-gene trimming was reported in a later analysis.

Details on this clone: As yet, its antigen is unknown.

The V and J genes are TRBV12-5 and TRBJ2-5; possible D gene TRBD1, 5 bases. This sequence was found in a woman in her late teens or twenties in good health and CMV-seropositive. Sequencing was performed on PBMCs. CDR3 sequence: CASGLAQKGPETQYF. CDR3 nucleotide sequence: TGTGCTAGTGGTTTGGCCCAAAAGGGGCCGGAGACCCAGTACTTC.